A selection of T cell receptor beta chains follows, all from one sample in a study of PD-L1 blockade in urothelial cancer. The table came from immunoSEQ multiplex PCR; TCRdb's copy has only in-frame clones and leaves some out. The sample consists of 90,000 or so clones, almost 90% of them appearing once. Sequencing used PBMCs, obtained around atezolizumab (anti-PD-L1) treatment. The origin of the receptors is a man in his 60s with urothelial cancer. CDR3s leave out the opening cysteine and the closing phenylalanine or tryptophan.

TRBJ1-1,TRBV9,ASSVGGTGDEAF
TRBJ2-5,TRBV19,ASSTVAGGPLETQY
TRBJ2-1,TRBV11-3,ASSLDFAGEQF
TRBJ2-1,TRBV27,ASSRTPNSYNEQF
TRBJ2-2,TRBV6-1,ASLSYDRNTGELF
TRBJ1-1,TRBV18,ASSPPTSGTVNTEAF
TRBJ2-3,TRBV5-1,ASSSTSGRPTDTQY
TRBJ2-7,TRBV2,ARSSGATYEQY
TRBJ2-1,TRBV14,ASSRLQGGSNEQF
TRBJ1-1,TRBV14,ASSQAGTGGAF
TRBJ2-5,TRBV2,ASSEWFGTGSVQETQY
TRBJ2-5,TRBV7-2,ASSSRQGRQETQY
TRBJ1-5,TRBV10-3,AISVGGNSNQPQH
TRBJ1-2,TRBV5-6,ASSLGERYGYT
TRBJ1-1,TRBV5-3,ARSLLGGKLLNTEAF
TRBJ2-2,TRBV2,ASMGTSNTGELF
TRBJ2-1,TRBV4-2,ASSQDRTGGPSSYNEQF
TRBJ2-1,TRBV18,ASSPPQAGVYNEQF
TRBJ2-1,TRBV4-3,ASSQEVGLAGGEQF
TRBJ1-1,TRBV27,ASSSAGAGFNTEAF
TRBJ2-1,TRBV6-4,ASSDLPSGGYNEQF
TRBJ2-1,TRBV28,ASREGLAGANEQF
TRBJ2-7,TRBV18,ASSLGTGGRNEQY
TRBJ2-5,TRBV30,AWSVTRETQY
TRBJ2-7,TRBV25-1,ASSDGRTGNYEQY
TRBJ1-2,TRBV5-4,ASRPKQGAEGYT
TRBJ1-4,TRBV4-3,ASSQPGGRNEKLF
TRBJ2-7,TRBV20-1,SAHRGWEQY
TRBJ2-1,TRBV6-5,ASRNSGGAYEQF
TRBJ1-3,TRBV2,ASTGTEGNTIY
TRBJ1-2,TRBV4-1,ASGPSDSLSYGYT
TRBJ1-2,TRBV4-3,ASSQADRDSPGYT
TRBJ1-5,TRBV28,ASSSGNQPQH
TRBJ2-7,TRBV5-1,ASSLGTSGRVEWQY
TRBJ2-1,TRBV28,ASSLTDGYNEQF
TRBJ2-2,TRBV4-1,ASSPSRGATTGELF
TRBJ2-1,TRBV10-3,AISESGLNNEQF
TRBJ2-2,TRBV27,ASSFESPAGTGELF
TRBJ1-1,TRBV15,ATSTARGGARLRTEAF
TRBJ2-5,TRBV4-3,ASSQELGREGRGETQY